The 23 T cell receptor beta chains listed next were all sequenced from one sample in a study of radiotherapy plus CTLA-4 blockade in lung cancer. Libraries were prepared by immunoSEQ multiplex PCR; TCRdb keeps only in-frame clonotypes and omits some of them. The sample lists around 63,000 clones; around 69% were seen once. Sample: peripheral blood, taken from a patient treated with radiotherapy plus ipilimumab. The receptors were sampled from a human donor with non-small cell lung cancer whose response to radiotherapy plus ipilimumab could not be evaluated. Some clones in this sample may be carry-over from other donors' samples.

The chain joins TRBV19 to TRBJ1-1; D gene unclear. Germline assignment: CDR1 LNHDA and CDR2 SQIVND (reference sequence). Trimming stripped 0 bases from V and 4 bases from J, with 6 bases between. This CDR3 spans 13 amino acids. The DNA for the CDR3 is TGTGCCAGTAGTATAGAGGGAGGCACTGAAGCTTTCTTT. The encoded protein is CASSIEGGTEAFF.

The CDR3 DNA reads TGCGCCAGCAGCTTGCATACAGGGGACGGCTACACCTTC. The encoded protein is CASSLHTGDGYTF. The rearrangement links TRBV5-1 to TRBJ1-2; the match to TRBD1 covers 7 bases. Germline CDR1 and CDR2: SGHRS and YFSETQ. This CDR3 contains 13 residues. With 1 base clipped from V and 8 bases from J, the junction kept 5 bases outside the gene matches.

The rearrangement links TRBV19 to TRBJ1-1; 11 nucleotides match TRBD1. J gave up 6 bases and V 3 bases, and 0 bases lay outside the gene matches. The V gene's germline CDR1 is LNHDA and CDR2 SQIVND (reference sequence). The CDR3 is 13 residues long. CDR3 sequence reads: CASSMGQGAEAFF. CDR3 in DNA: TGTGCCAGTAGTATGGGACAGGGGGCTGAAGCTTTCTTT.

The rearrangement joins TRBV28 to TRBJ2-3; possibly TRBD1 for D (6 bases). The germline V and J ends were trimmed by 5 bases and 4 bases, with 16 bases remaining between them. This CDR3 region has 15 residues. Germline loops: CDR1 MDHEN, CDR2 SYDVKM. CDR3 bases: TGTGCCAGCAGTCATCGGACAGTCTCCGCAGATACGCAGTATTTT. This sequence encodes CASSHRTVSADTQYF.

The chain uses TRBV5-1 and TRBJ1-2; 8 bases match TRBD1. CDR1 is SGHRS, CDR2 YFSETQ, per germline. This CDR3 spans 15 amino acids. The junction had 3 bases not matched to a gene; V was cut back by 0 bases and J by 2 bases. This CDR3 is CASSLAGTGNYGYTF. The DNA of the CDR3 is TGCGCCAGCAGCTTGGCCGGGACAGGAAACTATGGCTACACCTTC.

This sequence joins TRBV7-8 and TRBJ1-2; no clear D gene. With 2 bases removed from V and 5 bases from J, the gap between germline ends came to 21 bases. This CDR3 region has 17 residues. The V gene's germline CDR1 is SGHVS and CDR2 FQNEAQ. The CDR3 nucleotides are TGTGCCAGCAGCTTACTCGGCGGGGAGAGGCTCTGGTATGGCTACACCTTC. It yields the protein CASSLLGGERLWYGYTF.

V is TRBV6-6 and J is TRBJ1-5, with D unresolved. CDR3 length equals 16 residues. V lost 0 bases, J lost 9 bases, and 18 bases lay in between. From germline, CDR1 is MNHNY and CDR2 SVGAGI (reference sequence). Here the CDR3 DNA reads TGTGCCAGCAGTTACTCGGCGGGGAAACTTCCCGGGCCCCAGCATTTT. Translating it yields CASSYSAGKLPGPQHF.

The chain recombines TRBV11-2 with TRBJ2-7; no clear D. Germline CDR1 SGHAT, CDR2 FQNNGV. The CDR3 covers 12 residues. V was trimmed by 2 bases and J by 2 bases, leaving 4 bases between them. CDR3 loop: CASSLQTYEQYF. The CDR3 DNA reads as TGTGCCAGCAGCTTACAGACCTACGAGCAGTACTTC.

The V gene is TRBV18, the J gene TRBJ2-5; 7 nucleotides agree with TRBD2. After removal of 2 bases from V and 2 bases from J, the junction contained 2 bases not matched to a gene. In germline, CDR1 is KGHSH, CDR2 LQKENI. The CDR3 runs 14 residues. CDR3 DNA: TGTGCCAGCTCACCATCCGGGGGGCAAGAGACCCAGTACTTC. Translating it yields CASSPSGGQETQYF.

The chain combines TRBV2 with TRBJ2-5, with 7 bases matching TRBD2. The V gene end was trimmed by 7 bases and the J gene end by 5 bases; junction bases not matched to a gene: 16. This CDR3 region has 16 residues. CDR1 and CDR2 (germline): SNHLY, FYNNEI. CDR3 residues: CASNRDLSSGPETQYF. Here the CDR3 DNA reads TGTGCCAGCAACCGGGATCTTTCTAGCGGACCGGAGACCCAGTACTTC.

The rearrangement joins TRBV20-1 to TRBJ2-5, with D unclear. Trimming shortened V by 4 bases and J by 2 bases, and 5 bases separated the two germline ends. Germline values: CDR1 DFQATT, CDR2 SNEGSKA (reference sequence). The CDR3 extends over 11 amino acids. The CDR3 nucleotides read TGCAGTGCTACCCATCAAGAGACCCAGTACTTC. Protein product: CSATHQETQYF.

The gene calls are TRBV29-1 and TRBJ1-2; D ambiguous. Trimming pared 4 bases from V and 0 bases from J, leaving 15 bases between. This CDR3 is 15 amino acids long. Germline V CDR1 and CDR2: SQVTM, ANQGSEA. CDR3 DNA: TGCAGCGTTGGAAGCCCCGCCCAAGCTAACTATGGCTACACCTTC. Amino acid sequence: CSVGSPAQANYGYTF.

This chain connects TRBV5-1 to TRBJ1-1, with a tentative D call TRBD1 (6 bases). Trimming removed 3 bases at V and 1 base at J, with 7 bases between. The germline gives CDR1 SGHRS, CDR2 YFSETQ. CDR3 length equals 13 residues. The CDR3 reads CASSSGQNTEAFF. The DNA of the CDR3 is TGCGCCAGCAGCTCGGGACAGAACACTGAAGCTTTCTTT.

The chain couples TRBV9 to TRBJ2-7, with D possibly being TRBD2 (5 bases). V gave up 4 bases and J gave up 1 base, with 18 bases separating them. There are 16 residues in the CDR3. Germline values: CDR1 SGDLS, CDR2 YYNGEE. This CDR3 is CASSFGGSEFSYEQYF. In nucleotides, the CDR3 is TGTGCCAGCAGCTTTGGAGGCAGCGAGTTTTCCTACGAGCAGTACTTC. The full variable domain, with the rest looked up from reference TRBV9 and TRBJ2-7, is DSGVTQTPKHLITATGQRVTLRCSPRSGDLSVYWYQQSLDQGLQFLIQYYNGEERAKGNILERFSAQQFPDLHSELNLSSLELGDSALYFCASSFGGSEFSYEQYFGPGTRLTVT.

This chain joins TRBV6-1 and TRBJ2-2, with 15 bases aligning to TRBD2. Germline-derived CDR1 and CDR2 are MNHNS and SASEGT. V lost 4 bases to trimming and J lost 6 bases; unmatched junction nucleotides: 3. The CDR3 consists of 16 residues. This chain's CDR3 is CASSGGLAGGSGELFF. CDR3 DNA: TGTGCCAGCAGTGGCGGACTAGCGGGGGGGTCCGGGGAGCTGTTTTTT.

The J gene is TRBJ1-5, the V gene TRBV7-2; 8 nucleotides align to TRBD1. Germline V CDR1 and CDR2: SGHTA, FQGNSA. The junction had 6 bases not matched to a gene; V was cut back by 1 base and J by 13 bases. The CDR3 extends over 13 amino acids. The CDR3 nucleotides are TGTGCCAGCAGCTTAGGGGGGACAGGTGAACAGCATTTT. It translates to CASSLGGTGEQHF.

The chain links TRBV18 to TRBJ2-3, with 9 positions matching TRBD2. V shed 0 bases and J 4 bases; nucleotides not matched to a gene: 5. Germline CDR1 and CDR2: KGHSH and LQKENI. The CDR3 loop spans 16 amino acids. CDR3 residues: CASSPPVSGGPDTQYF. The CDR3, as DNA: TGTGCCAGCTCACCACCGGTTAGCGGGGGTCCAGATACGCAGTATTTT.

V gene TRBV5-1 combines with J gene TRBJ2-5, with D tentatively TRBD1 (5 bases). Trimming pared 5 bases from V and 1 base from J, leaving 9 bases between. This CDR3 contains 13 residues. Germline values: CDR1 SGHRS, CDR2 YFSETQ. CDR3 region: CASSQGFQETQYF. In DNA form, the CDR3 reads TGCGCCAGCAGTCAGGGCTTCCAAGAGACCCAGTACTTC.

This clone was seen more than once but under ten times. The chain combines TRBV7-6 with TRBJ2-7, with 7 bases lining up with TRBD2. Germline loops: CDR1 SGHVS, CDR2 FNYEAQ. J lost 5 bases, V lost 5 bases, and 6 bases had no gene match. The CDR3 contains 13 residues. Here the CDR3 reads CASSQRAGDEQYF. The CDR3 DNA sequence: TGTGCCAGCAGCCAAAGGGCGGGGGACGAGCAGTACTTC.

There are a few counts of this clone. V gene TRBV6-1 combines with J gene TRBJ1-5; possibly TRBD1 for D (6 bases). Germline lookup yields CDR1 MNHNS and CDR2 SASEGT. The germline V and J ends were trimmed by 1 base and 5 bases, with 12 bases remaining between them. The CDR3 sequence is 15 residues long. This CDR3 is CASSEVVAGDQPQHF. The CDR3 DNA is TGTGCCAGCAGTGAAGTGGTGGCAGGGGATCAGCCCCAGCATTTT.

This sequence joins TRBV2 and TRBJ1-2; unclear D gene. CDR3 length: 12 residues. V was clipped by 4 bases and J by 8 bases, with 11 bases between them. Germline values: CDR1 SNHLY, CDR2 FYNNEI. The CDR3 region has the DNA TGTGCCAGCAGTGGGCAGGCTTACGGCTACACCTTC. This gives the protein CASSGQAYGYTF.

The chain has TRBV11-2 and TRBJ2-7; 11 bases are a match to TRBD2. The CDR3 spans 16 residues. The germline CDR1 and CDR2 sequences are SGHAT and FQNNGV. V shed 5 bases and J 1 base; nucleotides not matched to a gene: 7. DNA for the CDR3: TGTGCCAGCAGCCCCCATCTAGCGGGGGGTTCCTACGAGCAGTACTTC. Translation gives CASSPHLAGGSYEQYF.

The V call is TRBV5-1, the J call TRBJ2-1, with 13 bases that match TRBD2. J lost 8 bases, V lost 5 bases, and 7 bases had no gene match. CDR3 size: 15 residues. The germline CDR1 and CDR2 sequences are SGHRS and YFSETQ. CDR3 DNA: TGCGCCAGCAGGCCCGGGACTAGCGGGATTGATGAGCAGTTCTTC. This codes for CASRPGTSGIDEQFF.